The next 18 T cell receptor beta chains were all read from a single sample in a study of PD-L1 blockade in urothelial cancer. Assay used: immunoSEQ multiplex PCR; TCRdb lists only in-frame clones, some missing. The sample contains about 81,000 clones, around 89% of which appear only once. This sample's time point: pretreatment peripheral blood. The sample was PBMCs, taken around atezolizumab (anti-PD-L1) treatment. The origin of the receptors is a woman of 80 years or more with urothelial cancer.

In its sample, this clone was seen a few times. V gene TRBV7-9 combines with J gene TRBJ1-4; TRBD1 matches 9 bases. The CDR3 covers 15 residues. In germline, CDR1 is SEHNR, CDR2 FQNEAQ (reference sequence). V lost 5 bases, J lost 3 bases, and 4 bases stayed unmatched. The CDR3 sequence is CASSPTGGSNEKLFF. DNA of the CDR3: TGTGCCAGCAGCCCAACAGGGGGCTCTAATGAAAAACTGTTTTTT. Full variable domain (remainder filled in from reference TRBV7-9 and TRBJ1-4): DTGVSQNPRHKITKRGQNVTFRCDPISEHNRLYWYRQTLGQGPEFLTYFQNEAQLEKSRLLSDRFSAERPKGSFSTLEIQRTEQGDSAMYLCASSPTGGSNEKLFFGSGTQLSVL.

J is TRBJ2-5 and V is TRBV30, with D possibly TRBD1 on 7 matching bases. CDR1 is GTSNPN and CDR2 is SVGIG in the germline V gene (reference sequence). The ends were cut back, 8 bases at V and 7 bases at J, with 20 bases in the middle. The CDR3 runs 13 residues. The CDR3 bases are TGTGCCGGAGGGGACAGCTTCTCCGGGACCCAGTACTTC. Its translation: CAGGDSFSGTQYF.

The chain couples TRBV19 to TRBJ2-1, with a weak D call TRBD2 (6 bases). Trimming pared 1 base from V and 7 bases from J, leaving 8 bases between. The CDR3 covers 13 residues. CDR1 is LNHDA, CDR2 SQIVND, per germline (reference sequence). The CDR3 region has the DNA TGTGCCAGTAGTATAGCAGGGAGGAATGAGCAGTTCTTC. It specifies CASSIAGRNEQFF. Supplemented by reference TRBV19 and TRBJ2-1, the full variable domain reads DGGITQSPKYLFRKEGQNVTLSCEQNLNHDAMYWYRQDPGQGLRLIYYSQIVNDFQKGDIAEGYSVSREKKESFPLTVTSAQKNPTAFYLCASSIAGRNEQFFGPGTRLTVL.

V usage is TRBV19 and J usage is TRBJ2-5, with D perhaps TRBD1 (6 bases). The CDR3 has 14 amino acids. The V end was cut by 4 bases, the J end by 7 bases, with 16 bases between. The germline V gene has CDR1 LNHDA and CDR2 SQIVND (reference sequence). The CDR3 reads CASSTGDAVGTQYF. DNA of the CDR3: TGTGCCAGTAGTACAGGGGACGCGGTCGGGACCCAGTACTTC. Full variable domain (remainder filled in from reference TRBV19 and TRBJ2-5): DGGITQSPKYLFRKEGQNVTLSCEQNLNHDAMYWYRQDPGQGLRLIYYSQIVNDFQKGDIAEGYSVSREKKESFPLTVTSAQKNPTAFYLCASSTGDAVGTQYFGPGTRLLVL.

V and J are TRBV19 and TRBJ1-2; D is uncertain. Trimming cost V 7 bases and J 1 base, with 13 bases left between them. Germline CDR1 LNHDA, CDR2 SQIVND (reference sequence). This CDR3 has 14 residues. CDR3 residues: CASKTQLLNYGYTF. The CDR3 region has the DNA TGTGCCAGTAAAACGCAACTACTTAACTATGGCTACACCTTC.

J is TRBJ1-5 and V is TRBV5-1; D not certain. Germline lookup yields CDR1 SGHRS and CDR2 YFSETQ. V was trimmed by 5 bases and J by 0 bases, leaving 6 bases between them. The CDR3 runs to 13 residues. The CDR3 spells CASRLYSNQPQHF. The DNA of the CDR3 is TGCGCCAGCAGATTGTATAGCAATCAGCCCCAGCATTTT.

This clone was detected only once. The V and J genes are TRBV7-2 and TRBJ2-7, with D tentatively TRBD1 (6 bases). The V and J ends lost 6 bases and 1 base respectively, with 16 bases between them. Germline-derived CDR1 and CDR2 are SGHTA and FQGNSA. CDR3 length equals 15 residues. The CDR3 here is CASSRRTQGSYEQYF. The CDR3 bases are TGTGCCAGCAGTCGCAGGACCCAGGGGTCCTACGAGCAGTACTTC. Full variable domain (remainder filled in from reference TRBV7-2 and TRBJ2-7): GAGVSQSPSNKVTEKGKDVELRCDPISGHTALYWYRQSLGQGLEFLIYFQGNSAPDKSGLPSDRFSAERTGGSVSTLTIQRTQQEDSAVYLCASSRRTQGSYEQYFGPGTRLTVT.

The chain recombines TRBV9 with TRBJ2-5; 8 positions agree with TRBD2. Germline CDR1 and CDR2: SGDLS and YYNGEE. The CDR3 has 14 amino acids. J gave up 1 base and V 7 bases, and 6 bases lay outside the gene matches. In nucleotides, the CDR3 is TGTGCCAGCGGCCGGAGCGGGAGCCAAGAGACCCAGTACTTC. Translated, it gives CASGRSGSQETQYF.

The chain's CDR3 is CASSSQGEAFF. DNA for the CDR3: TGTGCCAGCAGTTCACAGGGGGAAGCTTTCTTT. The genes are TRBV6-5 and TRBJ1-1; TRBD1 matches 7 bases. Germline assignment: CDR1 MNHEY and CDR2 SVGAGI. The V and J ends lost 4 bases and 8 bases, in that order; junction bases with no gene match: 1. This CDR3 comprises 11 residues.

The rearrangement links TRBV2 to TRBJ1-5; 7 bases line up with TRBD1. The germline V gene has CDR1 SNHLY and CDR2 FYNNEI. This CDR3 spans 13 amino acids. Losses at the gene ends were 8 bases for V and 4 bases for J; bases not matched to a gene: 5. This chain's CDR3 is CASGTDINQPQHF. CDR3 bases: TGTGCCAGCGGGACAGATATTAATCAGCCCCAGCATTTT.

This clone was recorded only once. The gene calls are TRBV4-1 and TRBJ2-1, with 8 bases identical to TRBD2. Germline CDR1 is MGHRA and CDR2 is YSYEKL. The CDR3 extends over 16 amino acids. J gave up 6 bases and V 1 base, and 8 bases lay outside the gene matches. The CDR3 DNA reads as TGCGCCAGCAGCCAAGGTCCGTTAGCGGGAACCAATGAGCAGTTCTTC. Translation: CASSQGPLAGTNEQFF.

The chain combines TRBV29-1 with TRBJ2-1, with D unclear. The CDR3 is made up of 13 amino acids. Germline-derived CDR1 and CDR2 are SQVTM and ANQGSEA. V lost 8 bases and J 3 bases, leaving 14 bases between the germline ends. The chain's CDR3 is CSLVAGNYNEQFF. CDR3 bases: TGCAGCCTAGTCGCTGGAAACTACAATGAGCAGTTCTTC.

The chain combines TRBV27 with TRBJ2-1, with TRBD2 matching 8 bases. CDR1 is MNHEY, CDR2 SMNVEV, per germline (reference sequence). With V trimmed by 3 bases and J by 4 bases, 8 bases remained unmatched. The CDR3 runs to 16 residues. The DNA of the CDR3 is TGTGCCAGCAGTTTCCTCTTAGCGGGGCGGTACAATGAGCAGTTCTTC. It translates to CASSFLLAGRYNEQFF.

The chain couples TRBV7-2 to TRBJ1-1; D might be TRBD1 (5 bases). The germline V and J ends were trimmed by 1 base and 6 bases, with 12 bases remaining between them. The CDR3 has 14 amino acids. CDR1 and CDR2 (germline): SGHTA, FQGNSA. CDR3 bases: TGTGCCAGCAGCTTAGAGCAGGGAAGGGCTGAAGCTTTCTTT. This sequence encodes CASSLEQGRAEAFF.

This rearrangement joins TRBV27 to TRBJ2-7, with TRBD2 matching over 7 bases. CDR3 length: 16 amino acids. CDR1 and CDR2 from the germline V gene are MNHEY and SMNVEV (reference sequence). After removal of 3 bases from V and 6 bases from J, the junction contained 14 bases not matched to a gene. CDR3 sequence reads: CASSFTRFGLVSEQYF. The CDR3, as DNA: TGTGCCAGCAGTTTTACCCGGTTTGGACTAGTCTCCGAGCAGTACTTC.

The chain combines TRBV5-1 with TRBJ1-2; D perhaps matches TRBD1 (5 bases). With 2 bases removed from V and 1 base from J, the gap between germline ends came to 9 bases. The germline V gene has CDR1 SGHRS and CDR2 YFSETQ. This CDR3 is built from 14 residues. The CDR3 loop is CASSLAGDNYGYTF. The CDR3 coding sequence is TGCGCCAGCAGCTTAGCGGGGGATAACTATGGCTACACCTTC.

This clone came up once. The V and J genes are TRBV30 and TRBJ1-5; possibly TRBD1 for D (5 bases). There are 14 residues in the CDR3. V was shortened by 0 bases and J by 4 bases, with 10 bases between the two germline ends. Germline V CDR1 and CDR2: GTSNPN, SVGIG (reference sequence). The CDR3 DNA sequence: TGTGCCTGGAGTGTACACGCAGGGAATCAGCCCCAGCATTTT. Translating gives CAWSVHAGNQPQHF. Full variable domain (missing parts from reference TRBV30 and TRBJ1-5): SQTIHQWPATLVQPVGSPLSLECTVEGTSNPNLYWYRQAAGRGLQLLFYSVGIGQISSEVPQNLSASRPQDRQFILSSKKLLLSDSGFYLCAWSVHAGNQPQHFGDGTRLSIL.

The genes are TRBV5-1 and TRBJ2-5; D may be TRBD2 (6 bases). Trimming removed 2 bases at V and 1 base at J, with 9 bases between. There are 14 residues in the CDR3. The V gene's germline CDR1 is SGHRS and CDR2 YFSETQ. The CDR3 nucleotides read TGCGCCAGCAGCTTAGGAGGGGTCCAAGAGACCCAGTACTTC. Protein product: CASSLGGVQETQYF.